Below are 19 T cell receptor beta chains sequenced from a single sample in a study of blood T cell repertoires in COVID-19. Clones were sequenced by immunoSEQ multiplex PCR, and TCRdb holds only the in-frame ones, with some missing. The sample holds more than 200,000 clones, 88% seen once. Sample: peripheral blood. The receptor source for this set is a man aged 65 to 85 with acute or convalescent COVID-19.

The CDR3 nucleotides read TGTGCCAGCTCACTAATGTCCGGGATTTCCTACAATGAGCAGTTCTTC. Protein product: CASSLMSGISYNEQFF. The J gene is TRBJ2-1, the V gene TRBV18; a possible D gene is TRBD2 (5 bases). The length of the CDR3 is 16 residues. Germline values: CDR1 KGHSH, CDR2 LQKENI. The germline V and J ends were trimmed by 4 bases and 1 base, with 14 bases remaining between them.

The V call is TRBV7-2, the J call TRBJ1-2, with TRBD1 matching over 9 bases. The CDR3 totals 17 residues. The V gene's germline CDR1 is SGHTA and CDR2 FQGNSA. The J segment lost 4 bases and the V segment lost 4 bases, leaving 13 bases of the junction unmatched. CDR3: CASSSQQGARLVYGYTF. As DNA, the CDR3 is TGTGCCAGCAGCTCACAACAGGGGGCGCGGTTAGTCTATGGCTACACCTTC.

This clone was seen just once. This chain joins TRBV7-2 and TRBJ1-4; perhaps TRBD1 as D (5 bases). CDR1 SGHTA and CDR2 FQGNSA come from the germline V gene. The V gene lost 4 bases and the J gene lost 8 bases, with 17 bases spanning the gap. The CDR3 contains 15 residues. In DNA, the CDR3 is TGTGCCAGCAGCTCGGGACTGGTTTTGAACGAAAAACTGTTTTTT. Its protein product is CASSSGLVLNEKLFF.

This chain connects TRBV10-3 to TRBJ2-3; possible D gene TRBD2, 6 bases. CDR1 is ENHRY and CDR2 is SYGVKD in the germline V gene. V lost 0 bases and J lost 5, with 15 bases in between. This CDR3 contains 16 residues. For the CDR3, the DNA is TGTGCCATCAGTGAGTCTTGGGGGGAGAGGGGAGATACGCAGTATTTT. This codes for CAISESWGERGDTQYF.

The V call is TRBV6-1, the J call TRBJ2-7; a possible D gene is TRBD2 (6 bases). Germline CDR1 reads MNHNS; CDR2 reads SASEGT. V lost 0 bases to trimming and J lost 9 bases, with 12 bases between them. This CDR3 comprises 13 residues. As DNA, the CDR3 is TGTGCCAGCAGTGAAGCGGGGACTGCTTGGCAGTACTTC. Translated: CASSEAGTAWQYF.

The chain carries TRBV27 and TRBJ1-6; D may be TRBD1 (5 bases). The V gene lost 8 bases and the J gene lost 10 bases, with 15 bases spanning the gap. The CDR3 spans 13 residues. The V gene's germline CDR1 is MNHEY and CDR2 SMNVEV (reference sequence). CDR3 sequence reads: CASRRGGVSPLHF. The CDR3 nucleotides read TGTGCCAGCCGGCGGGGGGGGGTCTCACCCCTCCACTTT.

The chain carries TRBV20-1 and TRBJ1-1; 9 bases match TRBD1. The germline V gene encodes CDR1 DFQATT and CDR2 SNEGSKA (reference sequence). The CDR3 consists of 11 residues. CDR3 nucleotides: TGCAGAGCGACAGGGGGCACTGAAGCTTTCTTT. It encodes CRATGGTEAFF.

The rearrangement links TRBV6-6 to TRBJ1-2; no clear D. The CDR3 is made up of 12 amino acids. Trimming removed 6 bases at V and 0 bases at J, with 5 bases between. The germline V gene encodes CDR1 MNHNY and CDR2 SVGAGI (reference sequence). As DNA, the CDR3 is TGTGCCAGCAGCCCAGCTAACTATGGCTACACCTTC. Translating it yields CASSPANYGYTF.

This clone was detected a few times. The chain joins TRBV18 to TRBJ2-4; 14 nucleotides align to TRBD2. The CDR3 contains 14 residues. Trimming cost V 4 bases and J 11 bases; bases outside gene matches: 4. Per germline, CDR1 KGHSH and CDR2 LQKENI. CDR3 bases: TGTGCCAGCTCACTAGGACTAGCGGGAGGCGTTCAGTACTTC. Its translation: CASSLGLAGGVQYF.

This rearrangement joins TRBV7-2 to TRBJ2-1, with 12 bases identical to TRBD2. CDR3 length equals 15 residues. V trimming: 4 bases; J trimming: 4 bases; junction bases outside the gene matches: 2. CDR1 SGHTA and CDR2 FQGNSA come from the germline V gene. CDR3 nucleotide sequence: TGTGCCAGCAGCTATACTAGCGGGAGGTACAATGAGCAGTTCTTC. This encodes CASSYTSGRYNEQFF.

CDR3 sequence (DNA): TGCGCCAGCAGCCCCGGACTTTCCAATGAGCAGTTCTTC. Protein: CASSPGLSNEQFF. The chain carries TRBV5-1 and TRBJ2-1; perhaps TRBD2 as D (5 bases). V lost 4 bases and J lost 6, with 11 bases in between. The CDR3 covers 13 residues. Germline V gene sequence: CDR1 SGHRS, CDR2 YFSETQ.

This clone was detected once. The chain joins TRBV6-5 to TRBJ1-1; tentative D call: TRBD1 (6 bases). V lost 6 bases, J lost 1 base, and 15 bases lay in between. The CDR3 consists of 15 residues. Germline V gives CDR1 MNHEY, CDR2 SVGAGI. The DNA for the CDR3 is TGTGCCAGCAGGATCCAACAGGGAACGAACACTGAAGCTTTCTTT. Residues: CASRIQQGTNTEAFF.

The genes are TRBV12-3 or TRBV12-4 and TRBJ2-1; D is possibly TRBD2 (5 bases). This CDR3 is built from 13 residues. Trimming cost V 3 bases and J 4 bases, with 7 bases left between them. The DNA for the CDR3 is TGTGCCAGCAGTTTTTCGGGGTACAATGAGCAGTTCTTC. Amino acids: CASSFSGYNEQFF.

This chain links TRBV19 with TRBJ2-2, with 7 bases aligning to TRBD2. CDR1 LNHDA and CDR2 SQIVND come from the germline V gene (reference sequence). Losses at the gene ends were 5 bases for V and 8 bases for J; bases not matched to a gene: 5. CDR3 length equals 13 residues. CDR3 DNA sequence: TGTGCCAGTAGTCCCCGACTAGCTGGGGAGCTGTTTTTT. Translation gives CASSPRLAGELFF.

The chain recombines TRBV9 with TRBJ2-1; 7 bases are shared with TRBD2. The CDR3 has 15 amino acids. Germline V gene lookup returns CDR1 SGDLS and CDR2 YYNGEE. V gave up 6 bases and J gave up 0 bases; unmatched junction bases: 6. CDR3 sequence: CASTGGEGSYNEQFF. The CDR3 DNA reads TGTGCCAGCACCGGCGGGGAGGGCTCCTACAATGAGCAGTTCTTC.

The V call is TRBV29-1, the J call TRBJ2-3; 9 bases are shared with TRBD2. The CDR3 has 14 amino acids. Germline V CDR1 and CDR2: SQVTM, ANQGSEA. Unmatched junction bases numbered 4, after V lost 2 bases and J lost 4 bases. CDR3 loop: CSVESAGGADTQYF. The DNA of the CDR3 is TGCAGCGTTGAATCGGCGGGAGGGGCAGATACGCAGTATTTT.

The chain has TRBV29-1 and TRBJ2-7; D is unresolved. Germline CDR1 and CDR2: SQVTM and ANQGSEA. The CDR3 has 13 amino acids. V lost 4 bases, J lost 0 bases, and 10 bases lay in between. The CDR3: CSVGRTDSYEQYF. The CDR3 bases are TGCAGCGTTGGCCGAACAGACTCCTACGAGCAGTACTTC.

The chain employs TRBV10-3 and TRBJ1-6, with 7 bases lining up with TRBD1. CDR1 is ENHRY and CDR2 is SYGVKD in the germline V gene. V gave up 6 bases and J gave up 5 bases; unmatched junction bases: 7. The CDR3 covers 15 residues. The chain's CDR3 is CAIRYSGTDNSPLHF. CDR3 DNA sequence: TGTGCCATCAGATACTCCGGGACAGATAATTCACCCCTCCACTTT.

V gene TRBV13 combines with J gene TRBJ2-5, with D uncertain. Germline V gives CDR1 PRHDT, CDR2 FYEKMQ (reference sequence). The CDR3 is 13 residues long. Trimming shortened V by 0 bases and J by 5 bases, and 7 bases separated the two germline ends. This chain's CDR3 is CASSLGQIETQYF. The DNA for the CDR3 is TGTGCCAGCAGCTTAGGGCAGATTGAGACCCAGTACTTC.